What follows is one T cell receptor beta chain and its context. The source of the sample is a study of technical replicates of blood from a few donors. Profiling relied on immunoSEQ multiplex PCR, and the TCRdb table lists in-frame clones only, not all of them. This table has about 83,000 clones, 75% to 95% appearing once. V was pared by 4 bases and J by 11 bases, with 21 bases of the junction left unmatched. The V gene's germline CDR1 is SGHDN and CDR2 FVKESK. This CDR3 region has 17 residues. Material for sequencing was T cells isolated from PBMCs. This TCR was sampled from a human donor in good health. The chain is built from TRBV14 and TRBJ1-1; TRBD1 agrees at 8 bases. The CDR3 reads CASSPGTGGDLSLNAFF. CDR3 nucleotide sequence: TGTGCCAGCAGCCCCGGGACAGGTGGGGACTTATCACTGAATGCTTTCTTT.